These 24 T cell receptor beta chains originate from one sample sequenced in a study of shared clonotypes between healthy human individuals. TCRdb's table, derived via immunoSEQ multiplex PCR, lists solely in-frame clones and lacks some. The sample holds about 1 million clones, around 74% seen once. The specimen sequenced was memory CD4+ T cells sorted from blood. Subset denoted: CD45RA-negative fraction. These receptors came from a man aged 18 to 30 in good health.

The chain recombines TRBV6-5 with TRBJ2-1; 9 nucleotides align to TRBD2. This CDR3 is built from 13 residues. Germline V CDR1 and CDR2: MNHEY, SVGAGI. J lost 7 bases, V lost 6 bases, and 4 bases had no gene match. For the CDR3, the DNA is TGTGCCAGCAGGGGGACTAGCCGGAATGAGCAGTTCTTC. It codes for CASRGTSRNEQFF.

The rearrangement joins TRBV18 to TRBJ2-3; 11 nucleotides agree with TRBD2. From germline, CDR1 is KGHSH and CDR2 LQKENI. Trimming cost V 1 base and J 4 bases; bases outside gene matches: 4. The CDR3 sequence is 16 residues long. The CDR3 DNA is TGTGCCAGCTCACCACGCGGACTAGCGGGTTCAGATACGCAGTATTTT. This gives the protein CASSPRGLAGSDTQYF.

This clone was seen only once. This sequence joins TRBV10-3 and TRBJ2-3; TRBD1 might be the D (6 bases). The germline CDR1 and CDR2 sequences are ENHRY and SYGVKD. V was clipped by 11 bases and J by 10 bases, with 16 bases between them. CDR3 length: 11 residues. CDR3 residues: CASRTAEAQYF. The CDR3 DNA sequence: TGTGCCTCTAGGACAGCCGAGGCGCAGTATTTT.

The gene calls are TRBV5-6 and TRBJ1-1; D is unclear. The CDR3 contains 15 residues. In germline, CDR1 is SGHDT, CDR2 YYEEEE. The V gene lost 4 bases and the J gene lost 0 bases, with 13 bases spanning the gap. This CDR3 is CASSRPLLLNTEAFF. The CDR3 region has the DNA TGTGCCAGCAGCCGGCCCCTATTGTTGAACACTGAAGCTTTCTTT.

This chain joins TRBV4-3 and TRBJ2-3, with TRBD2 identical over 9 bases. Trimming cost V 0 bases and J 3 bases; bases outside gene matches: 7. The CDR3 length is 17 residues. Germline V gene sequence: CDR1 LGHNA, CDR2 YSLEER. DNA for the CDR3: TGCGCCAGCAGCCAAGAATGGGCCCTAGCGGGAACAGATACGCAGTATTTT. Translated, it gives CASSQEWALAGTDTQYF.

V and J are TRBV5-1 and TRBJ2-3; D is ambiguous. The CDR3 has 16 amino acids. The V and J ends lost 4 bases and 0 bases respectively, with 15 bases between them. Germline lookup yields CDR1 SGHRS and CDR2 YFSETQ. CDR3 in DNA: TGCGCCAGCAGCGAAGGATTACTCTCTAGCACAGATACGCAGTATTTT. The encoded protein is CASSEGLLSSTDTQYF.

This clone was picked up many times. The V call is TRBV21-1, the J call TRBJ2-7; no DNA check was done on the table's D call, TRBD1. TRBV21-1 is labeled a pseudogene. The CDR3 is 15 amino acids. In DNA, the CDR3 is TGTGCCAGCAGCCCGCCTTGGACAGGGGGCTACGAGCAGTACTTC. Its translation: CASSPPWTGGYEQYF.

The chain combines TRBV29-1 with TRBJ2-3; 7 nucleotides line up with TRBD1. Per germline, CDR1 SQVTM and CDR2 ANQGSEA. The trim removed 5 bases at V and 13 bases at J, leaving 18 bases unmatched. The CDR3 has 14 amino acids. CDR3 bases: TGCAGCGTTCGACCACCTTCGTCGACAGGGTGGAAGTATTTT. This gives the protein CSVRPPSSTGWKYF.

CDR3 amino acids: CASSAGTGVHGELFF. The CDR3 DNA reads TGTGCCAGCAGCGCCGGGACAGGGGTACACGGGGAGCTGTTTTTT. This chain joins TRBV6-5 and TRBJ2-2; TRBD1 matches 10 bases. The V segment lost 6 bases and the J segment 7 bases; nucleotides outside the gene matches: 8. Germline CDR1 and CDR2: MNHEY and SVGAGI. The CDR3 sequence is 15 residues long.

This clone was found once. The chain carries TRBV6-5 and TRBJ2-1, with a weak D call TRBD1 (6 bases). V was cut by 8 bases and J by 4 bases, with 9 bases left in between. The CDR3 is made up of 12 amino acids. Germline V lookup: CDR1 MNHEY, CDR2 SVGAGI. As DNA, the CDR3 is TGTGCCAGCGGGGGCCCATACAATGAGCAGTTCTTC. It translates to CASGGPYNEQFF.

This clone was counted a single time. The chain recombines TRBV2 with TRBJ2-6; no definite D call. The CDR3 sequence is 14 residues long. V shed 11 bases and J shed 0 bases, with 11 bases lying between them. Per germline, CDR1 SNHLY and CDR2 FYNNEI. As DNA, the CDR3 is TGTGCCGCCCATCTCAGCTCTGGGGCCAACGTCCTGACTTTC. Translated, it gives CAAHLSSGANVLTF.

The CDR3 spells CAISDWFSPLHF. In DNA, the CDR3 is TGTGCCATCAGTGACTGGTTTTCACCCCTCCACTTT. The rearrangement joins TRBV10-3 to TRBJ1-6; D not resolved. CDR3 length equals 12 residues. CDR1 is ENHRY, CDR2 SYGVKD, per germline. V lost 3 bases and J lost 9, with 6 bases in between.

This clone has a handful of counts. In the same sample, other DNA sequences code for this CDR3. In nucleotides, the CDR3 is TGTGCCAGCAGCTTGGTGTCGCGGAAAAGCACAGATACGCAGTATTTT. It specifies CASSLVSRKSTDTQYF. The gene calls are TRBV5-6 and TRBJ2-3; no definite D call. The CDR3 runs to 16 residues. Germline V gene sequence: CDR1 SGHDT, CDR2 YYEEEE. Trimming shortened V by 0 bases and J by 0 bases, and 11 bases separated the two germline ends.

This clone was observed a handful of times. The chain uses TRBV28 and TRBJ2-7, with TRBD2 matching 12 bases. Germline CDR1 reads MDHEN; CDR2 reads SYDVKM. Germline trimming cut 3 bases from V and 5 bases from J; bases unmatched to any gene: 8. The CDR3 totals 16 residues. The CDR3 region is CASSFLAGGPADEQYF. In DNA form, the CDR3 reads TGTGCCAGCAGTTTCCTAGCGGGGGGGCCGGCCGACGAGCAGTACTTC. Using reference TRBV28 and TRBJ2-7 for the parts outside the CDR3, the full variable domain is DVKVTQSSRYLVKRTGEKVFLECVQDMDHENMFWYRQDPGLGLRLIYFSYDVKMKEKGDIPEGYSVSREKKERFSLILESASTNQTSMYLCASSFLAGGPADEQYFGPGTRLTVT.

This clone was seen ten or more times. At the DNA level, this CDR3 is encoded by other sequences in the same sample as well. For the CDR3, the DNA is TGTGCCAGCAGCGATACTGACTATGGCTACACCTTC. Amino acids: CASSDTDYGYTF. The V and J genes are TRBV6-1 and TRBJ1-2; D not resolved. V gave up 6 bases and J gave up 3 bases, with 8 bases separating them. From germline, CDR1 is MNHNS and CDR2 SASEGT. The length of the CDR3 is 12 residues.

The sample holds a few counts of this clone. The chain uses TRBV4-3 and TRBJ2-1, with 10 bases lining up with TRBD2. The V and J ends lost 3 bases and 4 bases, in that order; junction bases with no gene match: 9. Germline assignment: CDR1 LGHNA and CDR2 YSLEER. This CDR3 has 17 residues. The CDR3, as DNA: TGCGCCAGCAGCCAGTCCGCGGGACTAGCGAGGTACAATGAGCAGTTCTTC. This gives the protein CASSQSAGLARYNEQFF.

This rearrangement joins TRBV28 to TRBJ1-4; D is perhaps TRBD1 (5 bases). The V gene lost 3 bases and the J gene lost 3 bases, with 11 bases spanning the gap. Germline V CDR1 and CDR2: MDHEN, SYDVKM. This CDR3 has 15 amino acids. CDR3 coding DNA: TGTGCCAGCAGTTTTGAGGGGTCGGCTAATGAAAAACTGTTTTTT. Translation gives CASSFEGSANEKLFF.

Ten or more counts support this clone. This chain joins TRBV5-8 and TRBJ1-5; TRBD1 matches 9 bases. The CDR3 sequence is 14 residues long. J lost 9 bases, V lost 1 base, and 5 bases had no gene match. The germline gives CDR1 SGHTS, CDR2 YDEGEE. The CDR3 bases are TGTGCCAGCAGCTTGTTGACAGGGGGAATGCCCCAGCATTTT. Translated: CASSLLTGGMPQHF.

This clone was found once. The same CDR3 also results from other DNA sequences found in this sample. The genes are TRBV11-2 and TRBJ2-7; D call uncertain. The CDR3 is 12 residues long. The germline CDR1 and CDR2 sequences are SGHAT and FQNNGV. V gave up 3 bases and J gave up 4 bases, with 7 bases separating them. The CDR3 coding sequence is TGTGCCAGCAGCTTCGGGCCGTACGAGCAGTACTTC. As protein: CASSFGPYEQYF.

The rearrangement uses TRBV10-2 and TRBJ1-2; a weak D match, TRBD1 (5 bases). The CDR3 consists of 15 residues. Germline CDR1 WSHSY, CDR2 SAAADI. Trimming left V 4 bases short and J 4 bases short, with 16 bases between. This CDR3 reads CASSGGGVDGYGYTF. The CDR3 region has the DNA TGCGCCAGCAGTGGTGGAGGGGTTGACGGCTATGGCTACACCTTC.

The chain joins TRBV4-3 to TRBJ2-3; D not certain. Germline V gene lookup returns CDR1 LGHNA and CDR2 YSLEER. V lost 4 bases and J 5 bases, leaving 16 bases between the germline ends. This CDR3 region has 15 residues. This CDR3 reads CASSPASEVGDTQYF. The CDR3 DNA reads as TGCGCCAGCAGCCCCGCGAGCGAAGTGGGAGATACGCAGTATTTT.

The rearrangement joins TRBV2 to TRBJ2-5; D possibly corresponds to TRBD2 (6 bases). The CDR3 spans 13 residues. Germline V lookup: CDR1 SNHLY, CDR2 FYNNEI. V lost 4 bases and J 1 base, leaving 7 bases between the germline ends. CDR3 in amino acids: CASSGGVQETQYF. CDR3 sequence (DNA): TGTGCCAGCAGTGGGGGGGTCCAAGAGACCCAGTACTTC. The full variable domain, with the rest looked up from reference TRBV2 and TRBJ2-5, is EPEVTQTPSHQVTQMGQEVILRCVPISNHLYFYWYRQILGQKVEFLVSFYNNEISEKSEIFDDQFSVERPDGSNFTLKIRSTKLEDSAMYFCASSGGVQETQYFGPGTRLLVL.

This clone was seen a few times. The chain carries TRBV6-1 and TRBJ2-7, with D possibly TRBD2 on 5 matching bases. Trimming removed 2 bases at V and 5 bases at J, with 19 bases between. Germline V gene lookup returns CDR1 MNHNS and CDR2 SASEGT. CDR3 length equals 16 residues. The CDR3 region is CASSETGIWVQDEQYF. The CDR3 coding sequence is TGTGCCAGCAGTGAAACGGGGATATGGGTCCAGGACGAGCAGTACTTC.

The J gene is TRBJ2-3, the V gene TRBV7-9, with 9 positions matching TRBD2. This CDR3 has 18 residues. J lost 1 base, V lost 1 base, and 9 bases had no gene match. Germline V gives CDR1 SEHNR, CDR2 FQNEAQ (reference sequence). CDR3 nucleotides: TGTGCCAGCAGCTTAGTAGCGGGAGCGTCCTATGGCACAGATACGCAGTATTTT. Protein product: CASSLVAGASYGTDTQYF.